This T cell receptor (beta chain) was sequenced during a study of OX40 agonist ivuxolimab in advanced cancers. Study-level background: Patients received the agonistic anti-OX40 (CD134) antibody ivuxolimab. A diagnosis of hepatocellular carcinoma, melanoma, renal cell or head and neck cancer was present in dose-escalation patients. Overall study findings and caveats: The average count of expanded clones was higher among CD8+ T cells than among CD4+.

As concerns this clone: Its antigen is not known.

Some clones are missing from TCRdb's copy, which holds only in-frame ones; the method was immunoSEQ multiplex PCR. The sample holds about 17,000 clones, 82% seen once. Germline V gene sequence: CDR1 MNHEY, CDR2 SVGAGI. V gave up 1 base and J gave up 8 bases, with 12 bases separating them. This CDR3 contains 15 residues. Sequencing used CD4+ or CD8+ T cells sorted from blood, obtained in a trial of the OX40 agonist ivuxolimab. The chain combines TRBV6-5 with TRBJ1-6, with D perhaps matching TRBD1 (5 bases). This TCR was sampled from an adult with an advanced solid tumor such as melanoma, head and neck, liver or kidney cancer. This CDR3 is CASSYWEGGDSPLHF. DNA for the CDR3: TGTGCCAGCAGTTACTGGGAAGGAGGGGATTCACCCCTCCACTTT.